This T cell receptor beta chain emerged from a study of blood T cell repertoires in COVID-19. On the study more broadly: The study drew acute and convalescent COVID-19 samples from the United States, Italy and Spain. From T cells, B-cell-depleted T cells, or PBMCs came the material, which was cDNA or gDNA.

V was cut by 5 bases and J by 6 bases, with 27 bases left in between. Per the germline V gene, CDR1 is MDHEN and CDR2 is SYDVKM. This CDR3 has 18 amino acids. Source study methods: By means of reference gene primer amplification, nucleated cell counts were estimated. Only in-frame clones appear in the TCRdb table, and some are missing; sequencing was by immunoSEQ multiplex PCR. The V and J calls and clone size come from that table; D and trimming were worked out from the DNA. The sample carries some 160,000 clones, approximately 82% recorded once. This receptor was taken from a woman in her seventies who had recovered from COVID-19. The sequencing input was peripheral blood. The rearrangement uses TRBV28 and TRBJ2-3; perhaps TRBD2 as D (5 bases). The CDR3 loop is CASSTPRVVAPRRDTQYF. Here the CDR3 DNA reads TGTGCCAGCAGTACCCCCCGCGTTGTGGCCCCGAGGAGGGATACGCAGTATTTT.